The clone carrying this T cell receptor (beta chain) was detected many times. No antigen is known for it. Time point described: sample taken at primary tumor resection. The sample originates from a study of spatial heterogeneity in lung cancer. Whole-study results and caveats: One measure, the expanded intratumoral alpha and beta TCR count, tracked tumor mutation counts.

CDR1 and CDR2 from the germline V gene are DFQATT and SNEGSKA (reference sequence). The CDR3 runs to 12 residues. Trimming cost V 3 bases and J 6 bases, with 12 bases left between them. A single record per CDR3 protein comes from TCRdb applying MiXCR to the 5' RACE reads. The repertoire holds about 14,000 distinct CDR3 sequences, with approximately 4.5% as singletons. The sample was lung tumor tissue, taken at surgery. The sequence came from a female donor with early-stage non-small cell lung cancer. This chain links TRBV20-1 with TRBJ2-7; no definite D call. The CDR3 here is CSASPGYGEQYF. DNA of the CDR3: TGCAGTGCTAGTCCCGGGTACGGCGAGCAGTACTTC.